This record looks at one T cell receptor beta chain sequence and its context. The sample comes from a study of control samples from healthy donors and cancer patients. Assay used: immunoSEQ multiplex PCR; TCRdb lists only in-frame clones, some missing. The data show more than 100,000 clones, with 90% seen just once and more than 2% held by the top ten. The CDR3 covers 13 residues. Germline loops: CDR1 MNHEY, CDR2 SVGEGT. V was trimmed by 5 bases and J by 3 bases, leaving 8 bases between them. Sequencing input: blood. V and J are TRBV6-2 or TRBV6-3 and TRBJ2-1; the D is unclear. The receptor's source is a man aged 18 to 29 in good health. In DNA form, the CDR3 reads TGTGCCAGCAGTCCAGCATTCTACAATGAGCAGTTCTTC. This gives the protein CASSPAFYNEQFF.